This TCR beta chain was captured in a study of Ad26.COV2.S vaccination and SARS-CoV-2 variants. Profiled with immunoSEQ multiplex PCR; TCRdb holds only in-frame clones, not every one. Here the sample spans more than 300,000 clones, over 80% being singletons. This CDR3 has 12 residues. Germline CDR1 SGHDT, CDR2 YYEEEE. Trimming took off 3 bases at V and 7 bases at J, with 11 bases between the two ends. Treatment defined: about 20 received Ad26.COV2.S at low or high dose, single or two shots; 5 received placebo; per-sample allocation not given. Day 63 after the first injection of vaccine or placebo was the sampling time.

The clonotype was recovered from a person between 18 and 65 years old who received the Ad26.COV2.S COVID-19 vaccine or a placebo. Sequenced material: peripheral blood, taken in a trial of Ad26.COV2.S vaccine versus placebo. V usage is TRBV5-6 and J usage is TRBJ2-7; a possible D gene is TRBD2 (7 bases). CDR3 in amino acids: CASSWGREEQYF. CDR3 nucleotides: TGTGCCAGCAGCTGGGGGCGGGAGGAGCAGTACTTC. The full variable domain, in which reference TRBV5-6 and TRBJ2-7 provide the parts outside the CDR3, is DAGVTQSPTHLIKTRGQQVTLRCSPKSGHDTVSWYQQALGQGPQFIFQYYEEEERQRGNFPDRFSGHQFPNYSSELNVNALLLGDSALYLCASSWGREEQYFGPGTRLTVT.